Each of the 28 T cell receptor beta chains below was sequenced from the same sample in a study of lymphopenia after photon versus proton radiotherapy. Libraries were prepared by immunoSEQ multiplex PCR; TCRdb keeps only in-frame clonotypes and omits some of them. This sample yields some 20,000 clones, of which 75% to 95% are seen a single time; roughly 6.1% belongs to the top ten. Sequenced here: peripheral blood, sampled from a patient treated with photon-based radiotherapy. These receptors all stem from a man aged 55-75 years with pancreatic cancer.

CDR3 nucleotide sequence: TGTGCCTGGAGGCGAGCGGGGGATGGCGAGCAGTACTTC. It specifies CAWRRAGDGEQYF. V usage is TRBV30 and J usage is TRBJ2-7, with TRBD2 identical over 8 bases. Germline V gene data show CDR1 as GTSNPN and CDR2 as SVGIG (reference sequence). J lost 6 bases, V lost 3 bases, and 7 bases had no gene match. This CDR3 spans 13 amino acids.

The chain joins TRBV4-2 to TRBJ1-1, with D possibly TRBD1 on 5 matching bases. The V gene's germline CDR1 is LGHNA and CDR2 YNFKEQ. The CDR3 is 15 amino acids. The germline V and J ends were trimmed by 4 bases and 2 bases, with 14 bases remaining between them. CDR3 region: CASSPLGADNTEAFF. The CDR3 DNA is TGTGCCAGCAGCCCCCTCGGGGCGGACAACACTGAAGCTTTCTTT.

This sequence joins TRBV9 and TRBJ2-7; D is unresolved. The CDR3 totals 14 residues. Looked up from germline, CDR1 is SGDLS and CDR2 is YYNGEE. V gave up 0 bases and J gave up 1 base, with 8 bases separating them. The CDR3 region has the DNA TGTGCCAGCAGCGTAGGCGGCTTTTCCTACGAGCAGTACTTC. Its translation is CASSVGGFSYEQYF.

The chain links TRBV30 to TRBJ1-1; no definite D call. The V end was cut by 6 bases, the J end by 7 bases, with 9 bases between. Germline loops: CDR1 GTSNPN, CDR2 SVGIG (reference sequence). CDR3 length equals 10 residues. In DNA form, the CDR3 reads TGTGCCTGCTTCAATTTTGAAGCTTTCTTT. Translating gives CACFNFEAFF.

This sequence joins TRBV11-3 and TRBJ1-1; unclear D gene. This CDR3 has 13 residues. The V end lost 0 bases, the J end lost 5 bases, and 7 bases lay between the germline ends. Germline V gene lookup returns CDR1 SGHNT and CDR2 YENEEA. The CDR3 region is CASSLDPGTEAFF. The CDR3 bases are TGTGCCAGCAGCTTAGATCCAGGAACTGAAGCTTTCTTT.

The J gene is TRBJ2-3, the V gene TRBV4-1; TRBD2 aligns across 12 bases. The J segment lost 3 bases and the V segment lost 4 bases, leaving 5 bases of the junction unmatched. Germline CDR1 and CDR2: MGHRA and YSYEKL. The CDR3 length is 16 residues. CDR3 in DNA: TGCGCCAGCAGCCCGACAACTAGCGGGGGGACAGATACGCAGTATTTT. This sequence encodes CASSPTTSGGTDTQYF.

The CDR3 DNA reads TGTGCCAGCAGCTTGGGCCGGACAGGTCACACTGAAGCTTTCTTT. Residues: CASSLGRTGHTEAFF. V usage is TRBV5-6 and J usage is TRBJ1-1; 7 bases line up with TRBD1. Unmatched junction bases numbered 5, after V lost 0 bases and J lost 3 bases. This CDR3 region has 15 residues. Germline CDR1 reads SGHDT; CDR2 reads YYEEEE. Full variable domain (rest looked up from reference TRBV5-6 and TRBJ1-1): DAGVTQSPTHLIKTRGQQVTLRCSPKSGHDTVSWYQQALGQGPQFIFQYYEEEERQRGNFPDRFSGHQFPNYSSELNVNALLLGDSALYLCASSLGRTGHTEAFFGQGTRLTVV.

The rearrangement joins TRBV5-4 to TRBJ2-1; 12 nucleotides align to TRBD2. The length of the CDR3 is 17 residues. Germline V CDR1 and CDR2: SGHNT, YYREEE (reference sequence). V shed 4 bases and J 0 bases; nucleotides not matched to a gene: 5. The CDR3 DNA is TGTGCCAGCAGCAAGGGACTAGCGGGTGACTCCTACAATGAGCAGTTCTTC. This sequence encodes CASSKGLAGDSYNEQFF.

This chain connects TRBV2 to TRBJ2-7, with 8 bases lining up with TRBD1. This CDR3 region has 14 residues. Germline CDR1 SNHLY, CDR2 FYNNEI. Trimming took 6 bases from V and 3 from J; bases not matched to a gene: 7. The CDR3 sequence: CASSYGQGNYEQYF. As DNA, the CDR3 is TGTGCCAGCAGCTACGGACAGGGTAACTACGAGCAGTACTTC.

The chain carries TRBV9 and TRBJ1-1; the match to TRBD1 covers 8 bases. V was clipped by 4 bases and J by 7 bases; unmatched bases: 15. The V gene's germline CDR1 is SGDLS and CDR2 YYNGEE. There are 16 residues in the CDR3. CDR3 sequence (DNA): TGTGCCAGCAGCCAAGGGACAGGTGCGGGGGGATATGAAGCTTTCTTT. Encoded protein: CASSQGTGAGGYEAFF.

The CDR3 nucleotides read TGTGCCTGGAGTCTACAGGGGTTTATCGGCTACACCTTC. It specifies CAWSLQGFIGYTF. V is TRBV30 and J is TRBJ1-2, with 7 positions matching TRBD1. CDR1 GTSNPN and CDR2 SVGIG come from the germline V gene (reference sequence). Unmatched junction bases numbered 8, after V lost 2 bases and J lost 8 bases. This CDR3 has 13 amino acids.

The chain combines TRBV7-9 with TRBJ2-3, with D perhaps TRBD2 (5 bases). Trimming left V 2 bases short and J 2 bases short, with 11 bases between. CDR3 length: 15 residues. The germline V gene encodes CDR1 SEHNR and CDR2 FQNEAQ (reference sequence). The CDR3 reads CASSLYRTDTDTQYF. CDR3 in DNA: TGTGCCAGCAGCTTATACCGGACTGACACAGATACGCAGTATTTT.

This clone was recorded a few times. The rearrangement uses TRBV15 and TRBJ1-4; D gene unclear. V shed 4 bases and J shed 0 bases, with 9 bases lying between them. Germline V gene sequence: CDR1 LNHNV, CDR2 YYDKDF (reference sequence). This CDR3 contains 15 residues. CDR3 bases: TGTGCCACCAGCATATTCGCTGCAACTAATGAAAAACTGTTTTTT. Encoded protein: CATSIFAATNEKLFF.

This sequence joins TRBV19 and TRBJ2-3; no clear D gene. V lost 3 bases, J lost 4 bases, and 11 bases lay in between. In germline, CDR1 is LNHDA, CDR2 SQIVND (reference sequence). The CDR3 spans 14 residues. CDR3 protein: CASSILAGPDTQYF. CDR3 sequence (DNA): TGTGCCAGTAGTATTCTGGCAGGCCCAGATACGCAGTATTTT.

This chain joins TRBV7-2 and TRBJ1-3; possibly TRBD1 for D (5 bases). The germline gives CDR1 SGHTA, CDR2 FQGNSA. V was clipped by 3 bases and J by 0 bases, with 9 bases between them. This CDR3 comprises 15 residues. CDR3 in amino acids: CASSLGVPSGNTIYF. In DNA form, the CDR3 reads TGTGCCAGCAGCTTGGGGGTGCCCTCTGGAAACACCATATATTTT.

In its sample, this clone was seen once. The chain is built from TRBV4-2 and TRBJ2-1, with 16 bases aligning to TRBD2. CDR1 and CDR2 (germline): LGHNA, YNFKEQ. CDR3 length: 18 amino acids. The V segment lost 3 bases and the J segment 10 bases; nucleotides outside the gene matches: 12. The CDR3 DNA is TGTGCCAGCAGCCAGGTGACGGCGGGACTAGCGGGGGGGCGCGAGCAGTTCTTC. Residues: CASSQVTAGLAGGREQFF.

The rearrangement joins TRBV5-1 to TRBJ2-5; maybe TRBD1 (6 bases). This CDR3 is 14 amino acids long. The germline V and J ends were trimmed by 5 bases and 1 base, with 12 bases remaining between them. Germline V gene sequence: CDR1 SGHRS, CDR2 YFSETQ. The CDR3 DNA sequence: TGCGCCAGCAGTCGGGGACAATTCCAAGAGACCCAGTACTTC. Amino acid sequence: CASSRGQFQETQYF.

The chain carries TRBV11-2 and TRBJ1-1; the D gene is possibly TRBD1 (6 bases). Germline loops: CDR1 SGHAT, CDR2 FQNNGV. The CDR3 totals 16 residues. Trimming cost V 2 bases and J 4 bases, with 17 bases left between them. CDR3 loop: CASSLRWGQRFTEAFF. Written as DNA, the CDR3 is TGTGCCAGCAGCTTAAGATGGGGGCAGCGGTTCACTGAAGCTTTCTTT.

This chain connects TRBV5-4 to TRBJ1-2, with D unclear. The germline gives CDR1 SGHNT, CDR2 YYREEE (reference sequence). This CDR3 contains 13 residues. V lost 0 bases to trimming and J lost 4 bases, with 7 bases between them. As DNA, the CDR3 is TGTGCCAGCAGCTTGGCAGGCAGCTATGGCTACACCTTC. It codes for CASSLAGSYGYTF.

The chain carries TRBV7-3 and TRBJ2-6; no definite D call. This CDR3 comprises 15 residues. Trimming took 5 bases from V and 2 from J, leaving 10 bases between them. Looked up from germline, CDR1 is SGHTA and CDR2 is FQGTGA. The CDR3 loop reads CASSPHDAGANVLTF. DNA for the CDR3: TGTGCCAGCAGCCCCCATGATGCTGGGGCCAACGTCCTGACTTTC. The variable domain in full, with the rest retrieved from reference TRBV7-3 and TRBJ2-6, is GAGVSQTPSNKVTEKGKYVELRCDPISGHTALYWYRQSLGQGPEFLIYFQGTGAADDSGLPNDRFFAVRPEGSVSTLKIQRTERGDSAVYLCASSPHDAGANVLTFGAGSRLTVL.

This chain connects TRBV21-1 to TRBJ2-4; the table's D call, TRBD2, has no DNA check behind it. TRBV21-1 is a pseudogene. The CDR3 totals 19 residues. The CDR3 sequence: CASSKIVAGGVLAKNIQYF. The DNA for the CDR3 is TGTGCCAGCAGCAAAATTGTAGCGGGGGGCGTGCTAGCCAAAAACATTCAGTACTTC.

This chain joins TRBV18 and TRBJ2-3; D call uncertain. The length of the CDR3 is 13 residues. V lost 2 bases and J lost 7, with 10 bases in between. Germline values: CDR1 KGHSH, CDR2 LQKENI. The CDR3 DNA sequence: TGTGCCAGCTCACCAGAAACGGTACATACGCAGTATTTT. Translated: CASSPETVHTQYF.

V is TRBV27 and J is TRBJ1-1; the D is unclear. Per the germline V gene, CDR1 is MNHEY and CDR2 is SMNVEV (reference sequence). V was shortened by 0 bases and J by 0 bases, with 2 bases between the two germline ends. The CDR3 consists of 13 residues. The CDR3 region is CASSLSMNTEAFF. The CDR3 DNA is TGTGCCAGCAGTTTATCGATGAACACTGAAGCTTTCTTT.

The CDR3 DNA reads TGTGCCAGCAGCTCGAAGGGGAAAGGGAACACTGAAGCTTTCTTT. It codes for CASSSKGKGNTEAFF. The chain couples TRBV13 to TRBJ1-1; weak D call: TRBD1 (5 bases). The ends were cut back, 4 bases at V and 1 base at J, with 13 bases in the middle. This CDR3 comprises 15 residues. Germline V gene sequence: CDR1 PRHDT, CDR2 FYEKMQ (reference sequence).

The chain uses TRBV4-3 and TRBJ2-7, with 10 bases lining up with TRBD2. CDR1 LGHNA and CDR2 YSLEER come from the germline V gene. The CDR3 loop spans 14 amino acids. With V trimmed by 4 bases and J by 6 bases, 6 bases remained unmatched. The CDR3 nucleotides read TGCGCCAGCAGCCTCGACAGGACTAGCGGCGAGCAGTACTTC. The encoded protein is CASSLDRTSGEQYF.

This clone has just one count. The rearrangement links TRBV5-1 to TRBJ2-7; no clear D. Germline V CDR1 and CDR2: SGHRS, YFSETQ. CDR3 length: 16 amino acids. Deletions cut 4 bases from V and 3 bases from J, with 20 bases between. The CDR3 bases are TGCGCCAGCAGCCCGGCCGCAAGGGCCAACTACTACGAGCAGTACTTC. It specifies CASSPAARANYYEQYF.

The chain combines TRBV7-2 with TRBJ2-6; a weak D match, TRBD2 (6 bases). There are 15 residues in the CDR3. Per germline, CDR1 SGHTA and CDR2 FQGNSA. V was clipped by 5 bases and J by 4 bases, with 12 bases between them. CDR3 nucleotides: TGTGCCAGCAGCCGTGGGGGGACCGGGGCCAACGTCCTGACTTTC. Protein: CASSRGGTGANVLTF.

This clone occurred once. The J gene is TRBJ2-7, the V gene TRBV2; TRBD2 might be the D (5 bases). V lost 4 bases to trimming and J lost 9 bases, with 10 bases between them. This CDR3 region has 11 residues. Germline loops: CDR1 SNHLY, CDR2 FYNNEI. CDR3 amino acids: CASSVAAGQYF. Here the CDR3 DNA reads TGTGCCAGCAGTGTGGCGGCGGGGCAGTACTTC.